The source of this T cell receptor beta chain is a study of radiotherapy plus CTLA-4 blockade in lung cancer. Study at large: Among enrolled patients, less than 20% responded and about 30% achieved disease control. Study observations and caveats: TCR clones from tumors expanded in blood after radiotherapy plus ipilimumab.

Concerning this clone itself: The antigen is unknown.

TCRdb's table, derived via immunoSEQ multiplex PCR, lists solely in-frame clones and lacks some. The top ten clones hold around 2.7% of a sample with more than 95,000 clones, under 85% of them seen once. The clonotype originates from a human donor with non-small cell lung cancer who had a partial response to radiotherapy plus ipilimumab. Some clones in this sample may be carry-over from other donors' samples. The specimen comprised peripheral blood, sampled from a patient treated with radiotherapy plus ipilimumab.

DNA for the CDR3: TGTGCCAGCAGCGGCGGGATTAATGAAAAACTGTTTTTT. Protein product: CASSGGINEKLFF. The chain joins TRBV9 to TRBJ1-4; no firm D call. The CDR3 is 13 residues long. Germline V lookup: CDR1 SGDLS, CDR2 YYNGEE. Trimming stripped 3 bases from V and 4 bases from J, with 7 bases between.